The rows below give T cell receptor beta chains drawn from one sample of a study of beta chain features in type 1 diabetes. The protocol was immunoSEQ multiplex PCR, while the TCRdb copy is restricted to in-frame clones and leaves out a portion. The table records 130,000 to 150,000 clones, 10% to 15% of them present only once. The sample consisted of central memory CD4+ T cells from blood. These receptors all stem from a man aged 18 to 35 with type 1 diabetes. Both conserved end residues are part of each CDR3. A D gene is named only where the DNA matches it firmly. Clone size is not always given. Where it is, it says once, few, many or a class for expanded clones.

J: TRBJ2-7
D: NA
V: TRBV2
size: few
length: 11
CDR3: CASRYAGEQYF
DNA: TGTGCCAGCAGGTATGCGGGCGAGCAGTACTTC

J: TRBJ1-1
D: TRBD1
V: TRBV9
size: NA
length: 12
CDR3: CASSVGTGEAFF
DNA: TGTGCCAGCAGCGTAGGGACAGGTGAAGCTTTCTTT

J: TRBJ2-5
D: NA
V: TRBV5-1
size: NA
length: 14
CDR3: CASSPGPLVETQYF
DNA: TGCGCCAGCAGCCCCGGGCCGCTGGTGGAGACCCAGTACTTC

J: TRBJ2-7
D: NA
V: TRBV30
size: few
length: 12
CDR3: CAWSVRLYEQYF
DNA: TGTGCCTGGAGTGTACGGCTTTACGAGCAGTACTTC

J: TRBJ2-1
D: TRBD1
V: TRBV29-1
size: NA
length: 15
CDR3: CSVFAGGARSNEQFF
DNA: TGCAGCGTTTTTGCAGGGGGCGCACGATCCAATGAGCAGTTCTTC

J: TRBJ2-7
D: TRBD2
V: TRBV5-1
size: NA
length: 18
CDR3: CASSLELGRAGGTYEQYF
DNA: TGCGCCAGCAGCTTGGAGTTAGGTCGAGCGGGGGGAACCTACGAGCAGTACTTC

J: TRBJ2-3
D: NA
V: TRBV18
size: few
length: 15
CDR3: CASSPATGSTDTQYF
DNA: TGTGCCAGCTCACCCGCGACAGGAAGCACAGATACGCAGTATTTT

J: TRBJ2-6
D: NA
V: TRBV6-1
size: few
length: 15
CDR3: CASSGPGVGANVLTF
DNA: TGTGCCAGCAGTGGACCCGGGGTTGGGGCCAACGTCCTGACTTTC

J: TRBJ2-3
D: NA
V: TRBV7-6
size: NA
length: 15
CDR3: CASTFDTLHTDTQYF
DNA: TGTGCCAGCACCTTTGACACCCTTCACACAGATACGCAGTATTTT

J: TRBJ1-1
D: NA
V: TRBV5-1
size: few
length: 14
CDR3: CASSLLWMNTEAFF
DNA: TGCGCCAGCAGCTTGCTGTGGATGAACACTGAAGCTTTCTTT

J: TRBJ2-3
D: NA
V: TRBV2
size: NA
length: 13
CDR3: CASSFRLTDTQYF
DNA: TGTGCCAGCAGTTTTAGGTTGACAGATACGCAGTATTTT

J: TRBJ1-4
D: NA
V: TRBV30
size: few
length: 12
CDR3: CAWSVLREKLFF
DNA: TGTGCCTGGAGTGTACTGAGAGAAAAACTGTTTTTT

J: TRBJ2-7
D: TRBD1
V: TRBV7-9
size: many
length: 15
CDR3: CASSSSGTGPREQYF
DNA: TGTGCCAGCAGCTCCTCCGGGACAGGCCCTCGCGAGCAGTACTTC

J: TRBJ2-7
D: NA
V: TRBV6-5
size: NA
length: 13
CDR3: CASSYRHSYEQYF
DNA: TGTGCCAGCAGTTATAGGCATTCCTACGAGCAGTACTTC

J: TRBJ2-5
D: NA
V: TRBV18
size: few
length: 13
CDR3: CASSPPSGETQYF
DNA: TGTGCCAGCTCACCACCGAGCGGAGAGACCCAGTACTTC

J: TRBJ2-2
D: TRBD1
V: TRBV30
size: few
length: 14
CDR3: CAWRGRGHSGELFF
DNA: TGTGCCTGGAGAGGCAGGGGGCATAGCGGGGAGCTGTTTTTT

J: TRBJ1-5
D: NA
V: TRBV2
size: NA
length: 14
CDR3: CASSEILINQPQHF
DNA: TGTGCCAGCAGTGAAATCCTCATCAATCAGCCCCAGCATTTT

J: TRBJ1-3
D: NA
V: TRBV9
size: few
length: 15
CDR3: CASTLDGSSGNTIYF
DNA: TGTGCCAGCACCCTGGACGGGAGCTCTGGAAACACCATATATTTT

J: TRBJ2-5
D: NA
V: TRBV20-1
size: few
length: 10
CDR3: CSAREETQYF
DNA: TGCAGTGCTAGGGAAGAGACCCAGTACTTC

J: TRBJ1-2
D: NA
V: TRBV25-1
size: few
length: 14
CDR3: CASSEGRKNYGYTF
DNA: TGTGCCAGCAGTGAGGGACGGAAGAACTATGGCTACACCTTC

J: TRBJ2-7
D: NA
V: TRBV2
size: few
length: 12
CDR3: CASSAAGGEQYF
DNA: TGTGCCAGCTCGGCAGCCGGGGGCGAGCAGTACTTC

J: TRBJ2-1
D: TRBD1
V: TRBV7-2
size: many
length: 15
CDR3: CASSPSGTGLGEQFF
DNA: TGTGCCAGCAGCCCTTCCGGGACAGGGCTTGGTGAGCAGTTCTTC

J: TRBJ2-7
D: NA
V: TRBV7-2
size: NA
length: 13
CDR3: CATTTVPTYEQYF
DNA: TGTGCCACCACGACAGTACCAACCTACGAGCAGTACTTC

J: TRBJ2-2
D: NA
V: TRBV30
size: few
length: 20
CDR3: CAWSVRTGLSVVVSTGELFF
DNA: TGTGCCTGGAGTGTACGAACAGGCCTATCAGTAGTCGTAAGCACCGGGGAGCTGTTTTTT

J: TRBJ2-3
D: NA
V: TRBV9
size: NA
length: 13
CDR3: CASSVQGSDTQYF
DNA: TGTGCCAGCAGCGTGCAGGGCTCAGATACGCAGTATTTT

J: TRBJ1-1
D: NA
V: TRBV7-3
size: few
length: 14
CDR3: CASSLDGGHTEAFF
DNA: TGTGCCAGCAGCTTAGATGGGGGGCACACTGAAGCTTTCTTT

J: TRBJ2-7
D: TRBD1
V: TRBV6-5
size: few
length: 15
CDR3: CASSSEGTGSYEQYF
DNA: TGTGCCAGCAGTTCAGAGGGGACAGGGAGTTACGAGCAGTACTTC

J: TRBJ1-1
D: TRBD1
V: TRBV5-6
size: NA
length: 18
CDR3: CASSIRQGKKDANTEAFF
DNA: TGTGCCAGCAGCATCCGACAGGGGAAAAAGGATGCGAACACTGAAGCTTTCTTT

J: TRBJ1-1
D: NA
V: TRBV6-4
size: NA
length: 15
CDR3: CASSETGGLNTEAFF
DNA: TGTGCCAGCAGTGAAACGGGGGGCCTGAACACTGAAGCTTTCTTT

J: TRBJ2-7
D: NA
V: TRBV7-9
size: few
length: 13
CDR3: CASSLTQDHEQYF
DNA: TGTGCCAGCAGCCTGACCCAGGACCACGAGCAGTACTTC

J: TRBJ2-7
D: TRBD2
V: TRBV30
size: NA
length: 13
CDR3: CASSGTMTYEQYF
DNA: TGTGCTTCTTCCGGGACTATGACCTACGAGCAGTACTTC

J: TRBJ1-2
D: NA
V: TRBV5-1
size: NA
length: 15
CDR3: CASSLGYRPNYGYTF
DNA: TGCGCCAGCAGCTTGGGTTACAGACCTAACTATGGCTACACCTTC

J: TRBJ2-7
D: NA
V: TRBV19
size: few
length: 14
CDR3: CASSFPGGPYEQYF
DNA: TGTGCCAGTAGTTTCCCCGGGGGTCCCTACGAGCAGTACTTC

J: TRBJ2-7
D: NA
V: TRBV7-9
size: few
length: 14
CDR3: CASSLVGETYEQYF
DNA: TGTGCCAGCAGCTTAGTCGGGGAGACCTACGAGCAGTACTTC

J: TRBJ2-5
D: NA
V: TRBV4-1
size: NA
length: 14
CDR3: CASSQGEVGETQYF
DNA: TGCGCCAGCAGCCAAGGGGAAGTCGGGGAGACCCAGTACTTC

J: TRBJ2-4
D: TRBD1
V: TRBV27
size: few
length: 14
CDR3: CASSSGQTKNIQYF
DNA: TGTGCCAGCAGTTCGGGACAGACAAAAAACATTCAGTACTTC

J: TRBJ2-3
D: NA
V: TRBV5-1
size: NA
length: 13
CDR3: CASSPFQGDTQYF
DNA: TGCGCCAGCAGTCCATTCCAGGGAGATACGCAGTATTTT

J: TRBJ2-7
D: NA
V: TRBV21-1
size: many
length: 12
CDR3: CASSKAKGEQYF
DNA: TGTGCCAGCAGCAAAGCCAAGGGGGAGCAGTACTTC

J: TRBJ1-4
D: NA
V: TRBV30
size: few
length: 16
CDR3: CAWSVGAGATNEKLFF
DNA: TGTGCCTGGAGTGTAGGGGCAGGGGCAACTAATGAAAAACTGTTTTTT

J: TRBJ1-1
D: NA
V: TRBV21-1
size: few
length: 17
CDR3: CASSKGNPGSLNTEAFF
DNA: TGTGCCAGCAGCAAAGGTAACCCGGGCAGCCTGAACACTGAAGCTTTCTTT

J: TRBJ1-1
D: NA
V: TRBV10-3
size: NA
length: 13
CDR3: CAISYGGNTEAFF
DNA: TGTGCCATCAGTTACGGTGGGAACACTGAAGCTTTCTTT

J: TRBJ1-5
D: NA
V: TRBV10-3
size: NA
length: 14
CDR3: CAISEGVSDQPQHF
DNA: TGTGCCATCAGTGAGGGAGTCTCCGATCAGCCCCAGCATTTT

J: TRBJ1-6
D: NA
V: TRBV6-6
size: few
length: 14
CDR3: CASSYQGDNSPLHF
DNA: TGTGCCAGCAGTTACCAGGGAGATAATTCACCCCTCCACTTT

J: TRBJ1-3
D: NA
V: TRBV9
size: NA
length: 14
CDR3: CASSVEYSGNTIYF
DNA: TGTGCCAGCAGCGTAGAGTACTCTGGAAACACCATATATTTT

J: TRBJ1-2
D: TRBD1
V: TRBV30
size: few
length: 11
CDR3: CSHSTGYGYTF
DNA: TGTTCCCACTCGACAGGGTATGGCTACACCTTC

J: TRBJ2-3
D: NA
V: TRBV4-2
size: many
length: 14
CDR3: CASSQDPTVDTQYF
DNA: TGTGCCAGCAGCCAAGACCCCACCGTCGATACGCAGTATTTT

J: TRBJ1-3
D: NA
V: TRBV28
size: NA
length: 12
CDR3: CASVREGNTIYF
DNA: TGTGCCAGCGTTCGGGAAGGAAACACCATATATTTT

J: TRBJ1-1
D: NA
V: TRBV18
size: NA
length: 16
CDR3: CASSSGQLGRGTEAFF
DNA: TGTGCCAGCTCATCAGGACAGTTGGGAAGGGGCACTGAAGCTTTCTTT

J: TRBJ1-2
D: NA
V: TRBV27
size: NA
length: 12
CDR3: CASSNRGYGYTF
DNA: TGTGCCAGCAGCAACAGAGGCTATGGCTACACCTTC

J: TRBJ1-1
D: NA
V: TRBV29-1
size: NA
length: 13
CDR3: CSSPGHLNTEAFF
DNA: TGCAGCTCCCCGGGACACCTGAACACTGAAGCTTTCTTT

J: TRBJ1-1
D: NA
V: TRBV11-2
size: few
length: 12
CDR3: CASSRDYTEAFF
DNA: TGTGCCAGCAGCCGCGATTACACTGAAGCTTTCTTT

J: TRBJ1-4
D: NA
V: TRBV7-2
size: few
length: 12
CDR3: CASSLEREKLFF
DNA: TGTGCCAGCAGTCTCGAACGTGAAAAACTGTTTTTT